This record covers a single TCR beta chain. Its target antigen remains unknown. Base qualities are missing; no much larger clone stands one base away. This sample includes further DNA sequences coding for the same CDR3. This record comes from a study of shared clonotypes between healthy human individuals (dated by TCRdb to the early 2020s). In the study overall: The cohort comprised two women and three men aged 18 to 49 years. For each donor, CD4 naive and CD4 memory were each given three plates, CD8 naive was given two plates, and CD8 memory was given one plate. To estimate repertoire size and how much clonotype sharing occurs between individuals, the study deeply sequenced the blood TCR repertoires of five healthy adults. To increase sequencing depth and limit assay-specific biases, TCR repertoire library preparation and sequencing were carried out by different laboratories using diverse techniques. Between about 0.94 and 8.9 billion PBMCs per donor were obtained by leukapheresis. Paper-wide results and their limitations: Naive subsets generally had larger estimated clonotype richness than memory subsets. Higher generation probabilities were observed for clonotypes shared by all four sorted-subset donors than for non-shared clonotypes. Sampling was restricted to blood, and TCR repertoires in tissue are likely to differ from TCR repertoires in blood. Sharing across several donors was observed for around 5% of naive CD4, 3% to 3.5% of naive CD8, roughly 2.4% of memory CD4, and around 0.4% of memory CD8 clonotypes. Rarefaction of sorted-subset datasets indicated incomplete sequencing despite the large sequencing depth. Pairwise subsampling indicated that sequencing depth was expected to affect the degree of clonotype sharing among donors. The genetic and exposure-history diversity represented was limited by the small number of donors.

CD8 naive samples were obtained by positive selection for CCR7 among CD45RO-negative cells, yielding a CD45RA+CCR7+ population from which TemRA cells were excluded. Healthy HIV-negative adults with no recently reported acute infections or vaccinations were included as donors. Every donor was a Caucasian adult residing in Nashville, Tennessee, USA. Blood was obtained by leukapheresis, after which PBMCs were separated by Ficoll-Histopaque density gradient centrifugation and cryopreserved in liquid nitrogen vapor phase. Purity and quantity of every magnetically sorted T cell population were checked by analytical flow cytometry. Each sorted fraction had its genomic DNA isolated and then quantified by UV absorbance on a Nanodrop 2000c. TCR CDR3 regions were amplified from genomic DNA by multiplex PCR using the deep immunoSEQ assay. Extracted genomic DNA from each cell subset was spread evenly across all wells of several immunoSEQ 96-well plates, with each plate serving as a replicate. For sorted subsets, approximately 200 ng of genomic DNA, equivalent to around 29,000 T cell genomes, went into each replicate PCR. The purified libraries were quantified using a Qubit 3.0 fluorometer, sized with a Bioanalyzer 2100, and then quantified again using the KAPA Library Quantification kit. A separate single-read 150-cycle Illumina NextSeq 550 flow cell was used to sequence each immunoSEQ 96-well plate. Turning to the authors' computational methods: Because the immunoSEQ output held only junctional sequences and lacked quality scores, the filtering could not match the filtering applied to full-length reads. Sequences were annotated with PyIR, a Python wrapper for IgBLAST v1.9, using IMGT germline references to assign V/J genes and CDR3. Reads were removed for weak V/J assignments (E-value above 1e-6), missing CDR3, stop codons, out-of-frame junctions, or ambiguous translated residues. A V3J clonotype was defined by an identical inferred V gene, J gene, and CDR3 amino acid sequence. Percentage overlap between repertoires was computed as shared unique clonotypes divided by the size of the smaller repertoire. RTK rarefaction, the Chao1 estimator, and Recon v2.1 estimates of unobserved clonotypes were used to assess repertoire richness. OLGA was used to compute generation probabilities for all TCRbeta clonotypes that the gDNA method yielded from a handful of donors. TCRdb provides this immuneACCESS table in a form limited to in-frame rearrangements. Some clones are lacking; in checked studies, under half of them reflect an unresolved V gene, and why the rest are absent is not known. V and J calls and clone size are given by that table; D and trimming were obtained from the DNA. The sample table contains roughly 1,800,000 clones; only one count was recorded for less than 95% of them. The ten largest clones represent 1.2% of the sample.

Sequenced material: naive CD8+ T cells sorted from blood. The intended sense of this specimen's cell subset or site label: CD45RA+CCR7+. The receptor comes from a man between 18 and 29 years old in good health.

The CDR3: CASSPGGSNQPQHF. The sequence in DNA is TGTGCCAGCAGTCCAGGGGGAAGCAATCAGCCCCAGCATTTT. The V and J segments used are TRBV27 and TRBJ1-5; 7 bases in the junction line up with TRBD1. The CDR3 sequence holds 14 residues, the cysteine and phenylalanine included. CDR3 DNA only is kept here, 42 bases in frame from base 1. Taken from the germline V gene (reference sequence), the CDR1 and CDR2 loops are MNHEY and SMNVEV. The germline V end is reduced by 5 bases and the J end by 1 base; junction bases left unmatched: 2.